Given below is one TCR beta chain in context. The target of this receptor is not known. Compared with germline, one end of the junction differs, possibly owing to a read error. These data come from a study of blood T cell repertoires in COVID-19 (dated by TCRdb to about 2020). Regarding the study in general: Samples from collaborators originated in the United States, Italy and Spain and spanned both the acute and convalescent phases of COVID-19. The material from the prospective study consisted of cDNA or gDNA derived from T cells, B-cell-depleted T cells, or PBMCs. The dataset comprised deeply sampled blood TCRbeta repertoires from subjects exposed to, actively infected with, or recovered from COVID-19. The repertoires were released in a freely available public database meant as a resource for research on the immune response to SARS-CoV-2. Samples were obtained from the ongoing ImmuneRACE study (first 160 participants) and from about 1,300 subjects provided by 6 global collaborators. Sample metadata almost always included a de-identified subject ID, COVID-19 status, age in years and sex. Where HLA class I and class II types were available, the types were taken from metadata supplied by the sample provider, not from assay-based typing. What the authors observed across the whole study: The amount of clinical and demographic metadata varied by source and participant and was provided uncurated.

TCRbeta CDR3 regions were amplified from genomic DNA using the immunoSEQ Assay, a bias-controlled multiplex PCR. Under the source paper's analysis protocol: Nucleated cell counts per sample were estimated from amplification of reference gene primers within the assay. To quantify the absolute abundance of each unique TCRbeta CDR3 rearrangement, sequence reads were collapsed and filtered. Productive Simpson clonality was computed per sample as the square root of Simpson's diversity index over productive rearrangements. TCRdb obtained this table from immuneACCESS and retained in-frame rearrangements with V and J assigned. These tables miss some clones; where compared with another copy, unresolved V genes account for less than half of the shortfall, and the remainder is unexplained. V and J calls and clone size come straight from that table; D and trimming were deduced from the DNA. Across this sample there are 65,000 to 95,000 clones, with about 79% seen only once. The leading ten clones occupy approximately 20% of the sample.

The collaborating institutions used their own protocols to collect whole blood in K2EDTA tubes. Collaborator samples were shipped for TCRbeta analysis as frozen whole blood, isolated PBMCs, or DNA extracted from either sample type. The CDR3, from cysteine to phenylalanine, totals 15 residues. Solely the CDR3 DNA is kept, with 45 bases framed from the first base. The germline V gene provides CDR1 MDHEN and CDR2 SYDVKM. The sequencing sample was made of peripheral blood. The sequence derives from a woman aged 45-59 years with acute or convalescent COVID-19. The V gene is TRBV28 and the J gene is TRBJ1-2; TRBD1 lines up with 9 middle nucleotides. The CDR3 protein: CASSTGTGPKYGYTF. The DNA sequence follows: TGTGCCAGCAGCACCGGGACAGGGCCTAAATATGGCTACACCTTC.